This entry lists 5 T cell receptor beta chains sequenced from one sample in a study of T cell repertoires in cytomegalovirus infection. Via MiXCR, TCRdb re-called the reads, giving one row per CDR3 protein. This sample carries about 190,000 distinct CDR3 sequences, 28% of them seen once, and the ten largest clones take approximately 30%. Sequenced input: PBMCs. The receptors stem from a human donor in good health (CMV status not recorded). Some clones in this sample may be carry-over from other donors' samples.

This chain links TRBV4-3 with TRBJ1-6; no clear D gene. The V gene lost 0 bases and the J gene lost 10 bases, with 13 bases spanning the gap. The germline V gene encodes CDR1 LGHNA and CDR2 YSLEER. The CDR3 extends over 15 amino acids. The CDR3 region is CASSQEGGLGSPLHF. CDR3 DNA: TGCGCCAGCAGCCAAGAGGGTGGGTTGGGATCACCCCTCCACTTT.

The chain couples TRBV6-5 to TRBJ1-1; D may be TRBD1 (6 bases). The CDR3 totals 13 residues. Trimming removed 6 bases at V and 3 bases at J, with 11 bases between. The germline V gene has CDR1 MNHEY and CDR2 SVGAGI. The CDR3 region is CASRPGADTEAFF. CDR3 DNA: TGTGCCAGCAGACCAGGGGCGGACACTGAAGCTTTCTTT.

This clonotype was seen a few times. The rearrangement joins TRBV9 to TRBJ1-3, with 11 bases identical to TRBD1. V was pared by 7 bases and J by 0 bases, with 0 bases of the junction left unmatched. The CDR3 consists of 14 residues. CDR1 and CDR2 (germline): SGDLS, YYNGEE. The CDR3 DNA follows: TGTGCCAGCGGACAGGGGGCCTCTGGAAACACCATATATTTT. Translated: CASGQGASGNTIYF.

The chain carries TRBV2 and TRBJ2-1; 8 nucleotides match TRBD2. The V and J ends lost 5 bases and 0 bases, in that order; junction bases with no gene match: 6. The CDR3 extends over 16 amino acids. The V gene's germline CDR1 is SNHLY and CDR2 FYNNEI. The CDR3 sequence: CASSTGGGGSYNEQFF. Here the CDR3 DNA reads TGTGCCAGCAGTACGGGAGGGGGGGGCTCCTACAATGAGCAGTTCTTC.

The rearrangement joins TRBV2 to TRBJ1-2; no firm D call. This CDR3 is built from 11 residues. V was pared by 6 bases and J by 5 bases, with 7 bases between. The germline CDR1 and CDR2 sequences are SNHLY and FYNNEI. The CDR3: CASSQEYGYTF. As DNA, the CDR3 is TGTGCCAGCAGCCAGGAGTATGGCTACACCTTC.